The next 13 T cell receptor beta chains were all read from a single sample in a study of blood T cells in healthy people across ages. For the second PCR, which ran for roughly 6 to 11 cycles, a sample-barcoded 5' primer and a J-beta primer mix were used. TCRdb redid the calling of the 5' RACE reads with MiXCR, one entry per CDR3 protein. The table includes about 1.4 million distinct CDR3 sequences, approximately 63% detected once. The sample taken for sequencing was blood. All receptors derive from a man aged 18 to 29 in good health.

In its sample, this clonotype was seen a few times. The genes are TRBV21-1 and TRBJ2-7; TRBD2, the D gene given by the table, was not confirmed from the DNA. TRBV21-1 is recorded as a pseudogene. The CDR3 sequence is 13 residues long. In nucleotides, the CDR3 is TGTGCCAGCAGCAAAGCCTCGGGACTCGAGCAGTACTTC. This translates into CASSKASGLEQYF.

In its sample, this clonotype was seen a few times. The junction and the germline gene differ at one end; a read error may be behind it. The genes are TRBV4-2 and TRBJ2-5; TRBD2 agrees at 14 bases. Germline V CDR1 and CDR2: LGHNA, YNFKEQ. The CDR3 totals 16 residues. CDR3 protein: CASSPTSGGVQDTQYF. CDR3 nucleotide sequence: TGTGCCAGCAGCCCGACTAGCGGGGGGGTCCAAGACACCCAGTACTTC.

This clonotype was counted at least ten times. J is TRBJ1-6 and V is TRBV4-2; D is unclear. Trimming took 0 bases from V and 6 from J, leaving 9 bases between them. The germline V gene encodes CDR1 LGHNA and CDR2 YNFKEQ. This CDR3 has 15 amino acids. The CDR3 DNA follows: TGTGCCAGCAGCCAAGATTTGGGCAGTAATTCACCCCTCCACTTT. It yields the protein CASSQDLGSNSPLHF.

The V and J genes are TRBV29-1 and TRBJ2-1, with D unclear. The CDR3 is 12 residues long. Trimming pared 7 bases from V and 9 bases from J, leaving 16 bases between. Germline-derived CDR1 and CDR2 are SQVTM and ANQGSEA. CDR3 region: CSAYQDLSEQFF. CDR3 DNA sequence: TGCAGCGCCTACCAGGATTTATCTGAGCAGTTCTTC.

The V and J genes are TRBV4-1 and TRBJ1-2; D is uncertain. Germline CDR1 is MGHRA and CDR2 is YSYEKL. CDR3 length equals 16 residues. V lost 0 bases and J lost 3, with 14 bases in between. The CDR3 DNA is TGCGCCAGCAGCCAAGACTGGGATTCCTACTACTATGGCTACACCTTC. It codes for CASSQDWDSYYYGYTF.

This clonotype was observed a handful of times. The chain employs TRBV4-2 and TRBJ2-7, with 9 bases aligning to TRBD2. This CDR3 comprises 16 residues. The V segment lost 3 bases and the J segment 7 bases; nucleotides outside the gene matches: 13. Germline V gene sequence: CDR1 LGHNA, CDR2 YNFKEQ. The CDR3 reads CASSQTSGGSSGEQYF. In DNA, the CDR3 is TGTGCCAGCAGCCAGACTAGCGGTGGATCTTCGGGGGAGCAGTACTTC.

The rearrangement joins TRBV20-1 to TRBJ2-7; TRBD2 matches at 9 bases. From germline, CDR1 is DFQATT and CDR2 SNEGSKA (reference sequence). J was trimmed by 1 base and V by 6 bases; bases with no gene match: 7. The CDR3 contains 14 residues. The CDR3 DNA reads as TGCAGTGCCTGGAGCGGGAGGCTTTCCTACGAGCAGTACTTC. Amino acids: CSAWSGRLSYEQYF.

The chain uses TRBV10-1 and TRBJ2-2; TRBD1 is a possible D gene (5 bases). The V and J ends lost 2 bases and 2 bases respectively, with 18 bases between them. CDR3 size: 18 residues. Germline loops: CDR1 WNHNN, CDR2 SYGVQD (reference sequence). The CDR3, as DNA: TGCGCCAGCAGTGAGGCTCCTTGGACAAGGACCAACACCGGGGAGCTGTTTTTT. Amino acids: CASSEAPWTRTNTGELFF.

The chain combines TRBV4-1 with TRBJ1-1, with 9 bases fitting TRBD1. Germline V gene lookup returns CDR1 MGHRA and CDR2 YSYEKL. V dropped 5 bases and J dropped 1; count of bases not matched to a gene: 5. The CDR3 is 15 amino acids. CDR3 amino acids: CASSVTGGSNTEAFF. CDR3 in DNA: TGCGCCAGCAGCGTCACAGGGGGCTCGAACACTGAAGCTTTCTTT.

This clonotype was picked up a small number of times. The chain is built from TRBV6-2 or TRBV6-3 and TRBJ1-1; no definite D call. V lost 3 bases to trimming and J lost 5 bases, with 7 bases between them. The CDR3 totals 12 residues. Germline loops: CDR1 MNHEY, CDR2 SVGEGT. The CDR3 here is CASSYGETEAFF. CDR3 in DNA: TGTGCCAGCAGTTATGGGGAGACTGAAGCTTTCTTT.

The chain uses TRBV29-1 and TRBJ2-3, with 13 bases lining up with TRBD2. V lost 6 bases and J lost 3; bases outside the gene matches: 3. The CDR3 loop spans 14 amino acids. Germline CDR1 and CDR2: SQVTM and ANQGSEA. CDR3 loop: CSVKGLAGTDTQYF. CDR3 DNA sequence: TGCAGCGTCAAGGGACTAGCGGGGACAGATACGCAGTATTTT.

DNA of the CDR3: TGTGCCAGCAGCCCCTTGGACGGTGCCTACACCTTC. This codes for CASSPLDGAYTF. J is TRBJ1-2 and V is TRBV7-2, with D uncertain. V lost 5 bases and J lost 10, with 14 bases in between. Germline loops: CDR1 SGHTA, CDR2 FQGNSA. The CDR3 is 12 amino acids.

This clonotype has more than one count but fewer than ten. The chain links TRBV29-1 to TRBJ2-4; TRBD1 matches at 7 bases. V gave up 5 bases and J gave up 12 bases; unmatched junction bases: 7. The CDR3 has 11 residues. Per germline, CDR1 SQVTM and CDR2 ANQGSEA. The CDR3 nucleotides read TGCAGCGTTCGACAGGGATCAACTCAGTACTTC. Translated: CSVRQGSTQYF.